This TCR beta chain was sequenced during a study of CD8 T cells in ankylosing spondylitis. Broader study findings: Reported data indicate significant enrichment of disease-linked clones within matched ankylosing spondylitis synovial fluid. A motif of 7 to 9 highly homologous TCR beta variants was seen as apparently characteristic of ankylosing spondylitis blood. Previously reported in reactive arthritis synovial fluid and blood were some of the motif variants.

Looked up from germline, CDR1 is SNHLY and CDR2 is FYNNEI. The CDR3 has 13 residues. V was pared by 4 bases and J by 0 bases, with 6 bases between. This clonotype was seen only a few times. Its target is unknown. TCRdb reanalysed the 5' RACE reads using MiXCR and keeps one entry per CDR3 protein. The sample holds 200,000 to 250,000 distinct CDR3 sequences, about 10% seen once. The sequenced sample was blood, either unsorted or a sorted T cell fraction (not recorded which). The gene calls are TRBV2 and TRBJ1-1; no reliable D call. This TCR was recovered from a male donor with ankylosing spondylitis or in good health (not recorded which). For the CDR3, the DNA is TGTGCCAGCAGTGTGTACATGAACACTGAAGCTTTCTTT. This translates into CASSVYMNTEAFF.